These 31 T cell receptor beta chains share one sample of origin, sequenced in a study of blood T cell repertoires in COVID-19. Here immunoSEQ multiplex PCR was the method, and the copy in TCRdb shows in-frame clones only, minus some. The profile shows some 290,000 clones, around nine tenths of them singletons. Sequenced: PBMCs or T cells enriched from blood (not recorded which). The receptors derive from a woman in her thirties who had been exposed to COVID-19.

The genes are TRBV7-2 and TRBJ2-5; perhaps TRBD2 as D (5 bases). V dropped 1 base and J dropped 3 bases, with 12 bases sitting between them. CDR3 length equals 15 residues. From germline, CDR1 is SGHTA and CDR2 FQGNSA. CDR3 sequence reads: CASSLGYGDKETQYF. The CDR3 DNA reads TGTGCCAGCAGCTTAGGATACGGGGATAAAGAGACCCAGTACTTC. Combining the CDR3 with reference TRBV7-2 and TRBJ2-5 gives the whole variable domain GAGVSQSPSNKVTEKGKDVELRCDPISGHTALYWYRQSLGQGLEFLIYFQGNSAPDKSGLPSDRFSAERTGGSVSTLTIQRTQQEDSAVYLCASSLGYGDKETQYFGPGTRLLVL.

The genes are TRBV15 and TRBJ1-3, with unresolved D. In germline, CDR1 is LNHNV, CDR2 YYDKDF (reference sequence). The CDR3 runs 14 residues. V was pared by 3 bases and J by 0 bases, with 6 bases between. This CDR3 is CATSSPDSGNTIYF. In DNA form, the CDR3 reads TGTGCCACCAGCAGTCCAGACTCTGGAAACACCATATATTTT.

The rearrangement links TRBV7-9 to TRBJ1-1; D unclear. V lost 1 base and J lost 0, with 9 bases in between. CDR3 length equals 15 residues. Germline V gene lookup returns CDR1 SEHNR and CDR2 FQNEAQ (reference sequence). DNA of the CDR3: TGTGCCAGCAGCTTAGGGCAGGCGATGAACACTGAAGCTTTCTTT. It translates to CASSLGQAMNTEAFF. The full variable domain, in which reference TRBV7-9 and TRBJ1-1 provide the parts outside the CDR3, is DTGVSQNPRHKITKRGQNVTFRCDPISEHNRLYWYRQTLGQGPEFLTYFQNEAQLEKSRLLSDRFSAERPKGSFSTLEIQRTEQGDSAMYLCASSLGQAMNTEAFFGQGTRLTVV.

The V and J genes are TRBV5-4 and TRBJ1-6; D uncertain. The ends were cut back, 0 bases at V and 6 bases at J, with 10 bases in the middle. The CDR3 covers 15 residues. Germline CDR1 is SGHNT and CDR2 is YYREEE (reference sequence). The CDR3 here is CASSLEAGVNSPLHF. Written as DNA, the CDR3 is TGTGCCAGCAGCTTGGAAGCCGGGGTTAATTCACCCCTCCACTTT. Variable domain in full (rest from reference TRBV5-4 and TRBJ1-6): ETGVTQSPTHLIKTRGQQVTLRCSSQSGHNTVSWYQQALGQGPQFIFQYYREEENGRGNFPPRFSGLQFPNYSSELNVNALELDDSALYLCASSLEAGVNSPLHFGNGTRLTVT.

The chain has TRBV18 and TRBJ2-5; 7 nucleotides agree with TRBD2. This CDR3 contains 14 residues. J gave up 5 bases and V 6 bases, and 9 bases lay outside the gene matches. CDR1 is KGHSH, CDR2 LQKENI, per germline. The CDR3 loop is CASSPREAPETQYF. CDR3 sequence (DNA): TGTGCCAGCTCCCCCCGGGAGGCGCCGGAGACCCAGTACTTC. Variable domain in full (rest from reference TRBV18 and TRBJ2-5): NAGVMQNPRHLVRRRGQEARLRCSPMKGHSHVYWYRQLPEEGLKFMVYLQKENIIDESGMPKERFSAEFPKEGPSILRIQQVVRGDSAAYFCASSPREAPETQYFGPGTRLLVL.

The chain uses TRBV24-1 and TRBJ2-2; 8 bases are shared with TRBD1. V shed 2 bases, J shed 5 bases, and the junction held 18 bases outside the gene matches. Germline V gives CDR1 KGHDR, CDR2 SFDVKD. This CDR3 region has 20 residues. The CDR3 DNA follows: TGTGCCACCAGTGATTCGTCTGATTTAGGAAGGACAGGGAGTACCGGGGAGCTGTTTTTT. Its protein product is CATSDSSDLGRTGSTGELFF.

The CDR3 spells CASSPNSGANVLTF. In DNA, the CDR3 is TGTGCCAGCAGCCCCAACTCTGGGGCCAACGTCCTGACTTTC. The genes are TRBV7-3 and TRBJ2-6; the D is unclear. This CDR3 is built from 14 residues. The ends were cut back, 5 bases at V and 0 bases at J, with 5 bases in the middle. The germline CDR1 and CDR2 sequences are SGHTA and FQGTGA.

The chain combines TRBV7-2 with TRBJ1-3, with a possible D match to TRBD1 (6 bases). CDR3 size: 14 residues. In germline, CDR1 is SGHTA, CDR2 FQGNSA. V was shortened by 5 bases and J by 1 base, with 9 bases between the two germline ends. CDR3 DNA: TGTGCCAGCAGCCCCCAGGGGTCTGGAAACACCATATATTTT. This gives the protein CASSPQGSGNTIYF.

J is TRBJ2-3 and V is TRBV5-4; no clear D. Germline-derived CDR1 and CDR2 are SGHNT and YYREEE (reference sequence). The length of the CDR3 is 14 residues. Trimming cost V 0 bases and J 6 bases, with 11 bases left between them. The CDR3 bases are TGTGCCAGCAGCTTGGGCTTGAAGAGGGATACGCAGTATTTT. It is translated as CASSLGLKRDTQYF. Variable domain in full (rest from reference TRBV5-4 and TRBJ2-3): ETGVTQSPTHLIKTRGQQVTLRCSSQSGHNTVSWYQQALGQGPQFIFQYYREEENGRGNFPPRFSGLQFPNYSSELNVNALELDDSALYLCASSLGLKRDTQYFGPGTRLTVL.

In DNA form, the CDR3 reads TGTGCCAGCAGCCAAGAGAAGCTAAGGGGCGAAGCTTTCTTT. Amino acid sequence: CASSQEKLRGEAFF. The J gene is TRBJ1-1, the V gene TRBV4-2, with a tentative D call TRBD1 (5 bases). Germline V lookup: CDR1 LGHNA, CDR2 YNFKEQ. The CDR3 length is 14 residues. The ends were cut back, 0 bases at V and 8 bases at J, with 13 bases in the middle.

The chain combines TRBV5-5 with TRBJ1-2, with 8 bases aligning to TRBD1. Germline loops: CDR1 SGHKS, CDR2 YYEKEE (reference sequence). The CDR3 sequence is 15 residues long. Trimming at V came to 6 bases and at J to 4 bases, leaving 11 bases not matched to a gene. CDR3 DNA: TGTGCCAGCACCGGTTATCGAGACAGGGGCTATGGCTACACCTTC. Protein sequence: CASTGYRDRGYGYTF. The full variable domain, in which reference TRBV5-5 and TRBJ1-2 provide the parts outside the CDR3, is DAGVTQSPTHLIKTRGQQVTLRCSPISGHKSVSWYQQVLGQGPQFIFQYYEKEERGRGNFPDRFSARQFPNYSSELNVNALLLGDSALYLCASTGYRDRGYGYTFGSGTRLTVV.

V gene TRBV2 combines with J gene TRBJ1-2; no firm D call. V was cut by 7 bases and J by 2 bases, with 17 bases left in between. Germline CDR1 and CDR2: SNHLY and FYNNEI. The CDR3 length is 15 residues. The CDR3 DNA reads TGTGCCAGCAAGACGTTTGGGGAGGGCAACTATGGCTACACCTTC. It codes for CASKTFGEGNYGYTF.

The rearrangement uses TRBV9 and TRBJ2-5; tentatively, D is TRBD2 (6 bases). CDR1 is SGDLS, CDR2 YYNGEE, per germline. V was clipped by 2 bases and J by 1 base, with 15 bases between them. The CDR3 spans 16 residues. CDR3 DNA sequence: TGTGCCAGCAGCGTGTCGGGAGATTACGGCCAAGAGACCCAGTACTTC. Translating it yields CASSVSGDYGQETQYF.

This chain uses TRBV6-2 or TRBV6-3 with TRBJ1-1, with unresolved D. The germline V and J ends were trimmed by 6 bases and 6 bases, with 11 bases remaining between them. CDR3 length: 12 amino acids. Germline values: CDR1 MNHEY, CDR2 SVGEGT. Here the CDR3 reads CASSSAGSEAFF. CDR3 nucleotides: TGTGCCAGCAGCTCCGCGGGGTCTGAAGCTTTCTTT.

The rearrangement links TRBV29-1 to TRBJ2-1; D uncertain. CDR1 SQVTM and CDR2 ANQGSEA come from the germline V gene. The CDR3 loop spans 12 amino acids. Trimming shortened V by 4 bases and J by 14 bases, and 18 bases separated the two germline ends. The CDR3, as DNA: TGCAGCGTTGTTCCCCCCTCTAGATTAGAGTTCTTC. Translation: CSVVPPSRLEFF.

The rearrangement uses TRBV20-1 and TRBJ2-7; 9 nucleotides match TRBD1. There are 15 residues in the CDR3. The junction had 8 bases not matched to a gene; V was cut back by 4 bases and J by 1 base. Per the germline V gene, CDR1 is DFQATT and CDR2 is SNEGSKA (reference sequence). CDR3 sequence reads: CSATELGQGSYEQYF. CDR3 nucleotides: TGCAGTGCTACTGAGCTGGGACAGGGTTCCTACGAGCAGTACTTC.

The V gene is TRBV5-6, the J gene TRBJ2-5, with D perhaps TRBD2 (5 bases). This CDR3 has 14 residues. V gave up 2 bases and J gave up 5 bases, with 13 bases separating them. CDR1 is SGHDT and CDR2 is YYEEEE in the germline V gene. The CDR3 bases are TGTGCCAGCAGCTTCTGGGCTAGCCTGGAGACCCAGTACTTC. Translation: CASSFWASLETQYF.

This chain connects TRBV5-5 to TRBJ1-2; maybe TRBD1 (6 bases). Per the germline V gene, CDR1 is SGHKS and CDR2 is YYEKEE (reference sequence). Trimming pared 0 bases from V and 3 bases from J, leaving 24 bases between. The CDR3 contains 19 residues. This chain's CDR3 is CASSLANSARGVGDYGYTF. In nucleotides, the CDR3 is TGTGCCAGCAGCTTGGCAAATTCGGCCAGGGGTGTTGGGGACTATGGCTACACCTTC.

This chain joins TRBV2 and TRBJ1-4; weak D call: TRBD1 (6 bases). Trimming pared 6 bases from V and 2 bases from J, leaving 13 bases between. CDR1 is SNHLY, CDR2 FYNNEI, per germline. The CDR3 sequence is 15 residues long. In nucleotides, the CDR3 is TGTGCCAGCAGGACCAACAGGGCCACTAATGAAAAACTGTTTTTT. Amino acids: CASRTNRATNEKLFF.

The V and J genes are TRBV4-1 and TRBJ2-2, with 8 bases that match TRBD1. J lost 5 bases, V lost 2 bases, and 1 base had no gene match. Per the germline V gene, CDR1 is MGHRA and CDR2 is YSYEKL. The CDR3 has 14 amino acids. The CDR3 DNA reads as TGCGCCAGCAGCCAAAGACAGGGGACCGGGGAGCTGTTTTTT. Translation: CASSQRQGTGELFF.

The rearrangement uses TRBV7-8 and TRBJ1-2; a weak D match, TRBD1 (5 bases). Per germline, CDR1 SGHVS and CDR2 FQNEAQ. This CDR3 is built from 16 residues. Trimming pared 5 bases from V and 6 bases from J, leaving 22 bases between. The CDR3 nucleotides are TGTGCCAGCAGCCCAATTACCAGTCTTCAGGGTAATGGCTACACCTTC. Translated: CASSPITSLQGNGYTF.

V usage is TRBV5-1 and J usage is TRBJ2-3, with TRBD1 matching 7 bases. This CDR3 is 14 amino acids long. CDR1 is SGHRS, CDR2 YFSETQ, per germline. After removal of 6 bases from V and 4 bases from J, the junction contained 8 bases not matched to a gene. CDR3 protein: CASMVGQRADTQYF. In DNA, the CDR3 is TGCGCCAGCATGGTGGGACAGAGGGCAGATACGCAGTATTTT.

The V call is TRBV5-1, the J call TRBJ2-3; TRBD1 is a possible D gene (5 bases). V was pared by 0 bases and J by 6 bases, with 11 bases between. CDR1 and CDR2 (germline): SGHRS, YFSETQ. This CDR3 is built from 14 residues. The CDR3 here is CASSLEQGSDTQYF. For the CDR3, the DNA is TGCGCCAGCAGCTTGGAGCAGGGATCGGATACGCAGTATTTT.

This clone has a handful of counts. V and J are TRBV24-1 and TRBJ1-1, with a possible D match to TRBD1 (5 bases). This CDR3 has 15 residues. Germline V gene data show CDR1 as KGHDR and CDR2 as SFDVKD. V was clipped by 3 bases and J by 1 base, with 11 bases between them. The CDR3 sequence is CATSDPTTGNTEAFF. CDR3 DNA: TGTGCCACCAGTGATCCCACCACAGGGAACACTGAAGCTTTCTTT.

J is TRBJ2-5 and V is TRBV7-9; possible D gene TRBD1, 5 bases. The germline V gene has CDR1 SEHNR and CDR2 FQNEAQ (reference sequence). The CDR3 sequence is 13 residues long. Trimming removed 5 bases at V and 1 base at J, with 8 bases between. The CDR3 DNA follows: TGTGCCAGCAGCCCGACAGTCCAAGAGACCCAGTACTTC. Translating it yields CASSPTVQETQYF.

The rearrangement uses TRBV5-4 and TRBJ2-3, with 9 bases identical to TRBD1. Trimming took 9 bases from V and 3 from J; bases not matched to a gene: 5. In germline, CDR1 is SGHNT, CDR2 YYREEE (reference sequence). The CDR3 length is 13 residues. CDR3 sequence: CATRDRVTDTQYF. The CDR3 DNA is TGTGCCACACGGGACAGGGTAACAGATACGCAGTATTTT.

The V and J genes are TRBV2 and TRBJ1-5, with D unresolved. The CDR3 is 15 residues long. V gave up 0 bases and J gave up 6 bases, with 12 bases separating them. CDR1 and CDR2 (germline): SNHLY, FYNNEI. The CDR3 region is CASSEAGGRAQPQHF. CDR3 sequence (DNA): TGTGCCAGCAGTGAAGCTGGAGGTCGCGCTCAGCCCCAGCATTTT.

The genes are TRBV2 and TRBJ1-1, with D uncertain. The CDR3 runs 11 residues. Trimming took 8 bases from V and 4 from J, leaving 8 bases between them. Germline CDR1 SNHLY, CDR2 FYNNEI. Here the CDR3 DNA reads TGTGCCAGCGGTCGGGGCACTGAAGCTTTCTTT. It encodes CASGRGTEAFF.

V and J are TRBV5-1 and TRBJ1-2; possibly TRBD1 for D (6 bases). The germline CDR1 and CDR2 sequences are SGHRS and YFSETQ. V was pared by 2 bases and J by 3 bases, with 11 bases between. This CDR3 has 14 residues. The CDR3 loop reads CASSFGTGYYGYTF. For the CDR3, the DNA is TGCGCCAGCAGCTTTGGTACAGGGTACTATGGCTACACCTTC.

The chain joins TRBV6-2 or TRBV6-3 to TRBJ2-6; a weak D match, TRBD1 (6 bases). V lost 4 bases to trimming and J lost 4 bases, with 14 bases between them. Germline assignment: CDR1 MNHEY and CDR2 SVGEGT. The CDR3 is 16 amino acids. CDR3 region: CASSSGAHGGANVLTF. The CDR3 DNA sequence: TGTGCCAGCAGTTCAGGGGCCCACGGGGGGGCCAACGTCCTGACTTTC.

The chain uses TRBV5-5 and TRBJ2-7; TRBD1 matches at 7 bases. The junction had 6 bases not matched to a gene; V was cut back by 2 bases and J by 4 bases. This CDR3 is built from 14 residues. Germline CDR1 SGHKS, CDR2 YYEKEE (reference sequence). In nucleotides, the CDR3 is TGTGCCAGCAGCTTCTCAGGGACAGAATACGAGCAGTACTTC. The encoded protein is CASSFSGTEYEQYF.